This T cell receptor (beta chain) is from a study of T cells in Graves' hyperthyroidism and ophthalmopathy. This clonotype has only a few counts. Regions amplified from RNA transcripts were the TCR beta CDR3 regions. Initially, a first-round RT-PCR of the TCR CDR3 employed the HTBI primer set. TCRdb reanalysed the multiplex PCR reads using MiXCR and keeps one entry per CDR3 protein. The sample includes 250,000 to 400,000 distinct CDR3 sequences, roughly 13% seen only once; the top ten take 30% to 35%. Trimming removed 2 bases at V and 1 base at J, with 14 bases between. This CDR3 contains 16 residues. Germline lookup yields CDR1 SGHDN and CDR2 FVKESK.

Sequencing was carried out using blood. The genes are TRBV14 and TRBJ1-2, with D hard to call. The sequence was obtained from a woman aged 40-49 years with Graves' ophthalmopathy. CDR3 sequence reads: CASSQTRGLINYGYTF. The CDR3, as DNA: TGTGCCAGCAGCCAAACAAGAGGGCTGATTAACTATGGCTACACCTTC.